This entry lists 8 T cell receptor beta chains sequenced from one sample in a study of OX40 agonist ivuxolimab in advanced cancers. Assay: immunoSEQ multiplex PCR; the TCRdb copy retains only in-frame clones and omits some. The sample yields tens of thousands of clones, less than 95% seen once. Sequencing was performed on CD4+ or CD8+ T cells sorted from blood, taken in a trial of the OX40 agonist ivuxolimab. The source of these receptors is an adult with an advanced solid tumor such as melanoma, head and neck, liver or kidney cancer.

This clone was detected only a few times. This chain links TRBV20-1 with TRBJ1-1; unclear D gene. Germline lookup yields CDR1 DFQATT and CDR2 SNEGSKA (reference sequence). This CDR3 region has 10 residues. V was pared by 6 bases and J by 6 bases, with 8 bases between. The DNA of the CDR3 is TGCAGTGCCCAGGTTGCTGAAGCTTTCTTT. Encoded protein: CSAQVAEAFF.

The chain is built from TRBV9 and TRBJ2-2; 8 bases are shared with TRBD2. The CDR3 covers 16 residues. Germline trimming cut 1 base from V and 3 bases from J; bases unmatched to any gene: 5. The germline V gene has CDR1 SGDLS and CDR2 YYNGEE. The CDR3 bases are TGTGCCAGCAGCGTACTCAGCGGGAGATACACCGGGGAGCTGTTTTTT. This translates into CASSVLSGRYTGELFF.

The CDR3 sequence: CASSLGGAGMNTEAFF. The CDR3, as DNA: TGTGCCAGCAGTCTCGGGGGCGCGGGGATGAACACTGAAGCTTTCTTT. The rearrangement joins TRBV28 to TRBJ1-1; D might be TRBD1 (6 bases). CDR3 length: 16 amino acids. Deletions cut 5 bases from V and 0 bases from J, with 16 bases between. Germline-derived CDR1 and CDR2 are MDHEN and SYDVKM.

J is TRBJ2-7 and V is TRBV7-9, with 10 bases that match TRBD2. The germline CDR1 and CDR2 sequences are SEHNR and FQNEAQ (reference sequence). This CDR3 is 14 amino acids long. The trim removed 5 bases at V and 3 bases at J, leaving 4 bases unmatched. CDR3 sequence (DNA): TGTGCCAGCAGCGATAGCGGGAGGAACTACGAGCAGTACTTC. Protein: CASSDSGRNYEQYF. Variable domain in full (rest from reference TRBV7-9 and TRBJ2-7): DTGVSQNPRHKITKRGQNVTFRCDPISEHNRLYWYRQTLGQGPEFLTYFQNEAQLEKSRLLSDRFSAERPKGSFSTLEIQRTEQGDSAMYLCASSDSGRNYEQYFGPGTRLTVT.

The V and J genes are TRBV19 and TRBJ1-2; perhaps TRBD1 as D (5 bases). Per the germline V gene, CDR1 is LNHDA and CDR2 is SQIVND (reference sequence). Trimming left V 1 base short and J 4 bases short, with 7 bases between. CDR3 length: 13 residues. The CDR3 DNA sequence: TGTGCCAGTAGTATAGGACAGTCCTATGGCTACACCTTC. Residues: CASSIGQSYGYTF.

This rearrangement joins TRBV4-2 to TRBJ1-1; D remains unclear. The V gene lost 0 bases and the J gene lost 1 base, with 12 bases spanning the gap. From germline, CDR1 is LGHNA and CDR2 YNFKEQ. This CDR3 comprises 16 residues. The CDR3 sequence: CASSQDLARTNTEAFF. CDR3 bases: TGTGCCAGCAGCCAAGATCTTGCCAGGACGAACACTGAAGCTTTCTTT.

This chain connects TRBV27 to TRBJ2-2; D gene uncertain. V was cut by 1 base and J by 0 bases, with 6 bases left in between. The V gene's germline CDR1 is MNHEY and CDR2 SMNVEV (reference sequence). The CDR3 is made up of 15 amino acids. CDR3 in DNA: TGTGCCAGCAGTTTATACAGAACGAACACCGGGGAGCTGTTTTTT. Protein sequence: CASSLYRTNTGELFF.

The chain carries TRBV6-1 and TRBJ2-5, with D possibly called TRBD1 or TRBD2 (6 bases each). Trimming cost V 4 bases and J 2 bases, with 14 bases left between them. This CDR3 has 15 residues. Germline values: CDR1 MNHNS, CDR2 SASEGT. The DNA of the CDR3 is TGTGCCAGCAGTGTCCCGGGGGCAGTACAAGAGACCCAGTACTTC. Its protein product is CASSVPGAVQETQYF.